This section outlines one T cell receptor (delta chain) sequence together with its context. What this receptor recognizes is not known. For this DNA, TCRdb reports the protein of a much larger clone, which diverges at residue 3, most likely from a read error; the protein presented here is translated directly from the DNA. From the germline V gene, CDR1 is GEAIGNYY and CDR2 is EKD. Spanning cysteine to phenylalanine, the CDR3 consists of 19 amino acids. CDR3 DNA only is kept here, 57 bases in frame from base 1. The data were obtained in a study of gamma delta lymphoproliferative disorders and STAT genes (dated by TCRdb to the late 2010s). Study-level background: The LymphoTrack Dx TCRG Assay was used to build gamma-chain libraries from a minimum of 50 ng of genomic DNA. The study profiled TCR gamma and delta CDR3 repertoires by deep sequencing in Tgammadelta lymphoproliferative disease patients and healthy controls, within a larger immunophenotypic and STAT-mutation study. To confirm results, a couple of gamma-chain samples and every delta-chain sample were sequenced twice. Because no corresponding Invivoscribe delta assay was available, delta-chain libraries were prepared according to the EuroClonality-NGS working group standard operating procedure.

Genomic DNA from peripheral blood mononuclear cells isolated from patients and controls was used for TCR sequencing. As controls, approximately 23 healthy adult blood donors (median age 64 years; around 12 males and around 11 females) were included and were matched to patients for age and sex. The investigation overall reported the following: Almost every major gamma and delta clonotype in patients was public, meaning shared with at least one healthy donor, and only a couple of gamma clonotypes were private to disease. Control T cells likely spanned varied maturation stages, while leukemic cells were skewed toward terminal effectors, potentially limiting patient-control comparisons. According to the authors, NGS specificity may be reduced at low frequencies, so whether leukemic clones are public or private needs confirmation. When whole repertoires were clustered, gamma repertoires from patients grouped apart from those of healthy controls, but delta repertoires did not separate between the groups.

Both library preparation methods relied on multiplex PCR with primers aimed at conserved V and J regions of the TCR genes. The amplicons were purified, pooled and then sequenced on an Illumina MiSeq platform. In the authors' own workflow: MiXCR performed V(D)J alignment, clonotype assembly and translation, and VDJtools was used for functionality assessment and CDR3 repertoire analyses. CDR3 followed the IMGT definition, and analyses included only productive sequences that used functional genes, leaving out ORF genes and pseudogenes. A custom Python script was used to look across all patients and controls for identical amino acid CDR3s belonging to major clonotypes, meaning those with a frequency of >=5%. Clonotype frequencies in patients versus controls were compared with a one-sided non-parametric Wilcoxon test. TCRdb reanalyzed the public reads with the CATT caller, and identical DNA sequences were merged afterwards. The V and J calls were determined by TCRdb, not by the authors. Within this sample are over a thousand delta-chain clones, with approximately 2% of them counted one time only. The ten largest make up approximately 51% of the sample.

The rearranged segments are TRDV2 and TRDJ1, with 12 junctional bases fitting TRDD3. This TCR derives from a human donor in good health. Sequences were obtained from blood. Here the CDR3 is given as CARDTVLGDTLRGSDKLIF. The DNA is TGTGCCCGTGACACCGTTCTGGGGGATACGTTAAGAGGGTCGGATAAACTCATCTTT.